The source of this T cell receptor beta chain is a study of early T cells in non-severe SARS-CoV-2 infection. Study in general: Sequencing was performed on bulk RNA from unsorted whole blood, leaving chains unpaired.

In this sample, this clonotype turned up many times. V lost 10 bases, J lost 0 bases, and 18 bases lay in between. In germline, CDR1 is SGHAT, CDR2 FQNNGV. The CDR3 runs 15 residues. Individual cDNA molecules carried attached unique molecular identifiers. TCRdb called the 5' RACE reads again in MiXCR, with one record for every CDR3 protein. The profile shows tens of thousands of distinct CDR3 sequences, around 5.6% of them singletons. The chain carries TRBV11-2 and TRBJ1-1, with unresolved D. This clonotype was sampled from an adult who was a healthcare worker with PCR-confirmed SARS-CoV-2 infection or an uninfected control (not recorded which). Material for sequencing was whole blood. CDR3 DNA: TGTGCCACCCTCCCCGGGGTGGGCATGAACACTGAAGCTTTCTTT. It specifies CATLPGVGMNTEAFF.